Presented here are 9 T cell receptor beta chains from one specimen sequenced in a study of T cell responses to AZD1222 COVID-19 vaccine. Method: immunoSEQ multiplex PCR; TCRdb's copy keeps in-frame clones and lacks some. The data show about 190,000 clones, about nine tenths seen once. The sequences come from peripheral blood, collected on day 0 of AZD1222 vaccination. The origin of the receptors is an adult in good health.

V usage is TRBV9 and J usage is TRBJ2-7; 9 bases are shared with TRBD2. V lost 4 bases and J lost 2; bases outside the gene matches: 7. Germline-derived CDR1 and CDR2 are SGDLS and YYNGEE. The CDR3 is 15 residues long. Here the CDR3 reads CASSSRSSGTYEQYF. The CDR3 coding sequence is TGTGCCAGCAGCTCCCGGTCTAGCGGGACCTACGAGCAGTACTTC.

The rearrangement links TRBV21-1 to TRBJ2-7. TRBV21-1 is described as a pseudogene. The CDR3 contains 13 residues. This CDR3 reads CATGSILMLGQYF. The CDR3 nucleotides are TGTGCCACCGGTTCTATACTTATGTTGGGGCAGTACTTC.

The V call is TRBV5-6, the J call TRBJ2-7, with TRBD1 matching over 7 bases. The CDR3 loop spans 14 amino acids. Looked up from germline, CDR1 is SGHDT and CDR2 is YYEEEE. J gave up 0 bases and V 4 bases, and 4 bases lay outside the gene matches. The CDR3 region is CASSPDRYSYEQYF. CDR3 DNA sequence: TGTGCCAGCAGCCCGGACAGGTACTCCTACGAGCAGTACTTC.

This chain connects TRBV27 to TRBJ1-5; D is unclear. The CDR3 is made up of 14 amino acids. Trimming removed 7 bases from V and 0 bases from J, with 10 bases in between. Germline-derived CDR1 and CDR2 are MNHEY and SMNVEV (reference sequence). The CDR3 region is CASNTAYSNQPQHF. The CDR3 DNA follows: TGTGCCAGCAACACGGCCTATAGCAATCAGCCCCAGCATTTT.

This chain connects TRBV5-1 to TRBJ2-1, with 7 bases lining up with TRBD2. Trimming at V came to 5 bases and at J to 8 bases, leaving 10 bases not matched to a gene. CDR1 and CDR2 (germline): SGHRS, YFSETQ. The CDR3 runs to 14 residues. The CDR3 DNA sequence: TGCGCCAGCAGTCCCCATGGGGGGGTCGATGAGCAGTTCTTC. Residues: CASSPHGGVDEQFF.

The V and J genes are TRBV7-2 and TRBJ2-2; D gene unclear. Germline CDR1 is SGHTA and CDR2 is FQGNSA. This CDR3 region has 14 residues. V lost 4 bases and J 4 bases, leaving 10 bases between the germline ends. CDR3 sequence: CASSSASFTGELFF. For the CDR3, the DNA is TGTGCCAGCAGCTCGGCCTCCTTCACCGGGGAGCTGTTTTTT.

This chain uses TRBV28 with TRBJ2-2; D is unclear. The CDR3 extends over 13 amino acids. The germline CDR1 and CDR2 sequences are MDHEN and SYDVKM. The ends were cut back, 6 bases at V and 9 bases at J, with 14 bases in the middle. CDR3 amino acids: CASSDSSPRELFF. CDR3 nucleotides: TGTGCCAGCAGCGACTCCAGCCCCCGGGAGCTGTTTTTT. The full variable domain, completed using reference TRBV28 and TRBJ2-2, is DVKVTQSSRYLVKRTGEKVFLECVQDMDHENMFWYRQDPGLGLRLIYFSYDVKMKEKGDIPEGYSVSREKKERFSLILESASTNQTSMYLCASSDSSPRELFFGEGSRLTVL.

The rearrangement uses TRBV19 and TRBJ2-5, with unresolved D. This CDR3 region has 13 residues. Per germline, CDR1 LNHDA and CDR2 SQIVND (reference sequence). V lost 8 bases and J lost 1, with 11 bases in between. The CDR3 sequence: CASRDGPQETQYF. Here the CDR3 DNA reads TGTGCCAGTCGTGACGGACCCCAAGAGACCCAGTACTTC.

The chain employs TRBV5-4 and TRBJ1-2, with D perhaps TRBD1 (6 bases). V shed 9 bases and J shed 4 bases, with 13 bases lying between them. This CDR3 has 12 residues. Looked up from germline, CDR1 is SGHNT and CDR2 is YYREEE (reference sequence). CDR3 sequence reads: CATVGGLYGYTF. DNA for the CDR3: TGTGCCACCGTCGGGGGGCTCTATGGCTACACCTTC.